This TCR beta chain is drawn from a study of CD8 T cells in Susac syndrome. The T cells that were sequenced for TCR beta were CD8+ and CD4+ cells from blood. This clonotype was seen once. Random hexamers were used to reverse transcribe the RNA input (roughly 0.5 to 1 ug). With immunoSEQ multiplex PCR, TCR beta CDR3 was amplified across 54 Vbeta and 13 Jbeta. TCRdb independently ran MiXCR on the immunoSEQ multiplex PCR reads; one entry per CDR3 protein. This sample has 100,000 to 150,000 distinct CDR3 sequences, with about 92% found just once. The TCR comes from a human donor with multiple sclerosis. Sequencing was performed on CD4+ T cells from PBMCs.

The CDR3 loop reads CASSLDGTGGRETQYF. CDR3 in DNA: TGCGCCAGCAGCTTGGACGGGACAGGGGGTCGGGAGACCCAGTACTTC. The gene calls are TRBV5-1 and TRBJ2-5; 11 nucleotides align to TRBD1. The germline V gene encodes CDR1 SGHRS and CDR2 YFSETQ. J gave up 5 bases and V 0 bases, and 6 bases lay outside the gene matches. The CDR3 totals 16 residues.